Listed here are 29 T cell receptor beta chains from one sample, sequenced in a study of cytotoxic CD8 clonotypes in ibrutinib-treated CLL. This table comes from immunoSEQ multiplex PCR, and its TCRdb copy is limited to in-frame clones, with some not included. Of around 160,000 clones in the sample, around nine tenths were seen once. This specimen consisted of PBMCs, obtained at disease progression, from a patient treated with ibrutinib. The source of these receptors is a human donor with chronic lymphocytic leukemia.

As regards this clone: The CDR3 carries no conserved terminal phenylalanine or tryptophan, so it likely arises from a read error. The limits of the CDR3 on the DNA are not certain, so only TCRdb's listed CDR3 is given. The chain couples TRBV2 to TRBJ2-7; the tabulated D call, TRBD1, remains unverified against the DNA. The CDR3 numbers 14 amino acids, ends counted. From germline, CDR1 is SNHLY and CDR2 FYNNEI. The CDR3 reads CASRRASTGTPDSL.

The gene calls are TRBV7-2 and TRBJ2-2; D gene uncertain. Germline V gives CDR1 SGHTA, CDR2 FQGNSA. Trimming pared 0 bases from V and 6 bases from J, leaving 5 bases between. The CDR3 has 13 residues. CDR3 coding DNA: TGTGCCAGCAGCTTAGCGGCCCCCGGGGAGCTGTTTTTT. Amino acid sequence: CASSLAAPGELFF.

The rearrangement uses TRBV5-1 and TRBJ2-7; D gene unclear. Trimming left V 6 bases short and J 6 bases short, with 22 bases between. Germline CDR1 reads SGHRS; CDR2 reads YFSETQ. CDR3 length: 15 residues. Here the CDR3 DNA reads TGCGCCAGCACATTTAGCCTGGCATTTGCTGGCGAGCAGTACTTC. It encodes CASTFSLAFAGEQYF.

The V call is TRBV13, the J call TRBJ2-1, with TRBD2 matching 10 bases. The CDR3 runs to 15 residues. V was clipped by 3 bases and J by 7 bases; unmatched bases: 6. Per germline, CDR1 PRHDT and CDR2 FYEKMQ (reference sequence). In DNA, the CDR3 is TGTGCCAGCAGCTTTCTAGCGGGGGAAGGAAATGAGCAGTTCTTC. It specifies CASSFLAGEGNEQFF.

The chain couples TRBV7-3 to TRBJ1-2; TRBD1 might be the D (5 bases). CDR1 and CDR2 from the germline V gene are SGHTA and FQGTGA. The CDR3 loop spans 14 amino acids. The germline V and J ends were trimmed by 2 bases and 0 bases, with 7 bases remaining between them. In DNA, the CDR3 is TGTGCCAGCAGCTTAGGAGGGGCTAACTATGGCTACACCTTC. This sequence encodes CASSLGGANYGYTF.

This clone was seen only a few times. The chain employs TRBV11-3 and TRBJ2-1; no firm D call. Trimming shortened V by 5 bases and J by 10 bases, and 12 bases separated the two germline ends. CDR3 size: 12 residues. Germline lookup yields CDR1 SGHNT and CDR2 YENEEA. This chain's CDR3 is CASSQGRQEQFF. The DNA of the CDR3 is TGTGCCAGCAGCCAAGGGCGCCAGGAGCAGTTCTTC.

The V and J genes are TRBV18 and TRBJ2-7; D gene unclear. V dropped 8 bases and J dropped 3 bases, with 14 bases sitting between them. The CDR3 consists of 13 residues. Per germline, CDR1 KGHSH and CDR2 LQKENI. The CDR3 DNA reads TGTGCCAGCCGGAATACGGTCCTCTACGAGCAGTACTTC. Its translation: CASRNTVLYEQYF.

V usage is TRBV2 and J usage is TRBJ1-2, with 9 bases that match TRBD1. The V segment lost 0 bases and the J segment 5 bases; nucleotides outside the gene matches: 4. Germline CDR1 reads SNHLY; CDR2 reads FYNNEI. The CDR3 totals 15 residues. The DNA for the CDR3 is TGTGCCAGCAGTGAAGCACAGGGGGCCCGGTATGGCTACACCTTC. Translation: CASSEAQGARYGYTF.

V usage is TRBV2 and J usage is TRBJ2-7; the D gene is possibly TRBD2 (6 bases). Germline V CDR1 and CDR2: SNHLY, FYNNEI. This CDR3 has 13 residues. V was shortened by 8 bases and J by 3 bases, with 14 bases between the two germline ends. The CDR3 sequence is CASRKEGVYEQYF. Here the CDR3 DNA reads TGTGCCAGCCGTAAGGAGGGAGTCTACGAGCAGTACTTC.

The chain employs TRBV19 and TRBJ2-3; 11 bases fit TRBD2. Germline CDR1 reads LNHDA; CDR2 reads SQIVND (reference sequence). V shed 8 bases and J 4 bases; nucleotides not matched to a gene: 11. The CDR3 runs 16 residues. The CDR3 protein is CASGTPSGRISDTQYF. The CDR3, as DNA: TGTGCCAGTGGAACCCCTAGCGGGAGGATATCAGATACGCAGTATTTT.

This clone was counted once. The rearrangement links TRBV15 to TRBJ2-4; weak D call: TRBD2 (5 bases). The CDR3 covers 19 residues. V dropped 0 bases and J dropped 0 bases, with 18 bases sitting between them. Germline values: CDR1 LNHNV, CDR2 YYDKDF (reference sequence). CDR3 nucleotides: TGTGCCACCAGCAGAGACCCTGTTGTTTTGGCGGGAGCCAAAAACATTCAGTACTTC. Translating gives CATSRDPVVLAGAKNIQYF.

V usage is TRBV19 and J usage is TRBJ1-4, with a tentative D call TRBD1 (5 bases). The CDR3 extends over 16 amino acids. Looked up from germline, CDR1 is LNHDA and CDR2 is SQIVND (reference sequence). V lost 4 bases and J 5 bases, leaving 17 bases between the germline ends. The CDR3 nucleotides are TGTGCCAGTAGTACTGGGACGGAAGTATACAATGAAAAACTGTTTTTT. Translating it yields CASSTGTEVYNEKLFF. Together with reference TRBV19 and TRBJ1-4, the CDR3 gives the full variable domain: DGGITQSPKYLFRKEGQNVTLSCEQNLNHDAMYWYRQDPGQGLRLIYYSQIVNDFQKGDIAEGYSVSREKKESFPLTVTSAQKNPTAFYLCASSTGTEVYNEKLFFGSGTQLSVL.

The chain couples TRBV5-6 to TRBJ1-4; 7 bases align to TRBD1. CDR3 length: 15 residues. V lost 2 bases, J lost 5 bases, and 6 bases stayed unmatched. Germline CDR1 reads SGHDT; CDR2 reads YYEEEE. CDR3 sequence (DNA): TGTGCCAGCAGCTTACCCGGGACAGAAAATGAAAAACTGTTTTTT. Its protein product is CASSLPGTENEKLFF.

The V and J genes are TRBV5-6 and TRBJ1-2, with TRBD1 matching 9 bases. V was pared by 5 bases and J by 0 bases, with 5 bases of the junction left unmatched. This CDR3 has 15 residues. The V gene's germline CDR1 is SGHDT and CDR2 YYEEEE. CDR3 sequence (DNA): TGTGCCAGCAGGAAGGGGACAGGGCCTAACTATGGCTACACCTTC. Translating it yields CASRKGTGPNYGYTF.

The chain employs TRBV12-5 and TRBJ2-5, with a tentative D call TRBD1 (5 bases). V was clipped by 1 base and J by 3 bases, with 9 bases between them. This CDR3 has 14 residues. Germline loops: CDR1 LGHNT, CDR2 FRNRAP. CDR3: CASGLGRVEETQYF. CDR3 sequence (DNA): TGTGCTAGTGGTTTGGGCAGGGTCGAAGAGACCCAGTACTTC.

The chain employs TRBV10-3 and TRBJ2-7, with TRBD1 matching 8 bases. The junction had 8 bases not matched to a gene; V was cut back by 6 bases and J by 1 base. There are 15 residues in the CDR3. The V gene's germline CDR1 is ENHRY and CDR2 SYGVKD. CDR3 coding DNA: TGTGCCATCAGGCAGGGGGCACAGGGGTCCTACGAGCAGTACTTC. The encoded protein is CAIRQGAQGSYEQYF.

This chain connects TRBV27 to TRBJ2-7; no reliable D call. The germline V gene has CDR1 MNHEY and CDR2 SMNVEV (reference sequence). V dropped 0 bases and J dropped 1 base, with 13 bases sitting between them. This CDR3 has 16 amino acids. CDR3 coding DNA: TGTGCCAGCAGTTTATCGTTCCAGAGTGGGTCCTACGAGCAGTACTTC. Translated: CASSLSFQSGSYEQYF.

The genes are TRBV4-3 and TRBJ1-4; 7 bases are shared with TRBD1. The CDR3 is made up of 14 amino acids. Germline CDR1 reads LGHNA; CDR2 reads YSLEER. Trimming at V came to 6 bases and at J to 7 bases, leaving 8 bases not matched to a gene. CDR3 loop: CASRRGQGGEKLFF. CDR3 DNA sequence: TGCGCCAGCAGAAGGGGGCAGGGGGGTGAAAAACTGTTTTTT.

The chain combines TRBV7-2 with TRBJ1-2, with 9 nucleotides matching TRBD1. The CDR3 runs to 16 residues. J was trimmed by 5 bases and V by 1 base; bases with no gene match: 8. Per germline, CDR1 SGHTA and CDR2 FQGNSA. DNA for the CDR3: TGTGCCAGCAGCTTAGGGACAGGGGAGGGTCGGTATGGCTACACCTTC. Translating gives CASSLGTGEGRYGYTF. Combining the CDR3 with reference TRBV7-2 and TRBJ1-2 gives the whole variable domain GAGVSQSPSNKVTEKGKDVELRCDPISGHTALYWYRQSLGQGLEFLIYFQGNSAPDKSGLPSDRFSAERTGGSVSTLTIQRTQQEDSAVYLCASSLGTGEGRYGYTFGSGTRLTVV.

The V gene is TRBV6-1, the J gene TRBJ2-7, with D unresolved. Germline V gene data show CDR1 as MNHNS and CDR2 as SASEGT. Trimming pared 3 bases from V and 0 bases from J, leaving 12 bases between. This CDR3 spans 15 amino acids. Written as DNA, the CDR3 is TGTGCCAGCAGTGATCAGTTGGCCAACTCCTACGAGCAGTACTTC. This sequence encodes CASSDQLANSYEQYF.

The chain links TRBV29-1 to TRBJ1-1; possibly TRBD1 for D (6 bases). V lost 8 bases to trimming and J lost 1 base, with 20 bases between them. Germline V lookup: CDR1 SQVTM, CDR2 ANQGSEA. The CDR3 is 15 amino acids. CDR3 sequence reads: CSTRTLDSPNTEAFF. CDR3 DNA: TGCAGCACCCGAACCTTGGACAGCCCGAACACTGAAGCTTTCTTT.

The CDR3 here is CASSKARDTLYQPQHF. The DNA for the CDR3 is TGTGCCAGCAGCAAAGCCCGGGACACCTTGTATCAGCCCCAGCATTTT. The chain links TRBV21-1 to TRBJ1-5; the table's D call TRBD1 went unverified against the DNA. TRBV21-1 is termed a pseudogene. The CDR3 is 16 amino acids.

This clone was seen repeatedly, ten times or more. The chain carries TRBV4-3 and TRBJ2-6; D is possibly TRBD2 (6 bases). CDR3 length: 16 residues. CDR1 is LGHNA and CDR2 is YSLEER in the germline V gene. The V end lost 0 bases, the J end lost 2 bases, and 8 bases lay between the germline ends. In DNA form, the CDR3 reads TGCGCCAGCAGCCAAGAGGGGGGAACTGGGGCCAACGTCCTGACTTTC. Its protein product is CASSQEGGTGANVLTF.

This chain links TRBV19 with TRBJ2-5; D not resolved. With 5 bases removed from V and 3 bases from J, the gap between germline ends came to 10 bases. The CDR3 has 13 residues. Germline loops: CDR1 LNHDA, CDR2 SQIVND (reference sequence). The CDR3 sequence: CASSFQRKETQYF. The DNA of the CDR3 is TGTGCCAGTAGTTTCCAGAGGAAAGAGACCCAGTACTTC.

This clone has only one observation. The chain is built from TRBV11-3 and TRBJ1-2; 7 nucleotides agree with TRBD1. The CDR3 loop spans 12 amino acids. CDR1 and CDR2 from the germline V gene are SGHNT and YENEEA. Trimming took 4 bases from V and 7 from J; bases not matched to a gene: 3. CDR3: CASSSYRGGYTF. DNA of the CDR3: TGTGCCAGCAGCTCGTACAGGGGTGGCTACACCTTC.

The CDR3 region has the DNA TGTGCCAGTAGTATGTCCAGCGATAGCTCCTACGAGCAGTACTTC. It yields the protein CASSMSSDSSYEQYF. The V and J genes are TRBV19 and TRBJ2-7; D call uncertain. CDR1 and CDR2 from the germline V gene are LNHDA and SQIVND (reference sequence). The CDR3 runs to 15 residues. V dropped 3 bases and J dropped 0 bases, with 12 bases sitting between them.

The chain employs TRBV5-1 and TRBJ1-2; no clear D gene. Germline V gene lookup returns CDR1 SGHRS and CDR2 YFSETQ. The V gene lost 1 base and the J gene lost 3 bases, with 7 bases spanning the gap. The CDR3 extends over 13 amino acids. The CDR3: CASSLNPDYGYTF. CDR3 DNA: TGCGCCAGCAGCTTGAACCCGGACTATGGCTACACCTTC.

This rearrangement joins TRBV14 to TRBJ2-2; D perhaps matches TRBD2 (7 bases). Germline V CDR1 and CDR2: SGHDN, FVKESK. The CDR3 extends over 18 amino acids. With 4 bases removed from V and 5 bases from J, the gap between germline ends came to 23 bases. Written as DNA, the CDR3 is TGTGCCAGCAGCCCCCTCCGGAGGGGGAGGGGGGAGACCGGGGAGCTGTTTTTT. Translation: CASSPLRRGRGETGELFF.

The chain carries TRBV11-3 and TRBJ2-3, with no clear D. CDR3 length: 13 amino acids. Germline CDR1 SGHNT, CDR2 YENEEA. V was pared by 0 bases and J by 8 bases, with 9 bases between. The CDR3 is CASSLDGGSTQYF. DNA of the CDR3: TGTGCCAGCAGCTTAGATGGCGGTAGTACGCAGTATTTT. Full variable domain (missing parts from reference TRBV11-3 and TRBJ2-3): EAGVVQSPRYKIIEKKQPVAFWCNPISGHNTLYWYLQNLGQGPELLIRYENEEAVDDSQLPKDRFSAERLKGVDSTLKIQPAELGDSAVYLCASSLDGGSTQYFGPGTRLTVL.